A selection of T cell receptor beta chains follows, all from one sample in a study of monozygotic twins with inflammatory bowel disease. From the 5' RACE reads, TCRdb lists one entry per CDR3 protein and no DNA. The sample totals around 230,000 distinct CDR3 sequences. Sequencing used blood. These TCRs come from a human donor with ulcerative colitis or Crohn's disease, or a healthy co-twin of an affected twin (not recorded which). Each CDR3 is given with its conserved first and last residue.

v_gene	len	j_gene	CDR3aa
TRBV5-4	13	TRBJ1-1	CASRSLANTEAFF
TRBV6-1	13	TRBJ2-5	CASTTSGMGTQYF
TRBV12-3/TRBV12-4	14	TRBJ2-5	CASSQNGVQETQYF
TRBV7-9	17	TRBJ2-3	CASSLVTGAVRPDTQYF
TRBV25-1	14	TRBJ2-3	CASSGHRVSDTQYF
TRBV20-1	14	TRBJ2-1	CSASPPLAANEQFF
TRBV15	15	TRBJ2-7	CATSRDVIGGYEQYF
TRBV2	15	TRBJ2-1	CASSLRQGARVEQFF
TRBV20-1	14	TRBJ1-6	CSARSGGGNSPLHF
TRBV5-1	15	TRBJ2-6	CASSGSGVGANVLTF
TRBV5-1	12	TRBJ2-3	CASSKIRDTQYF
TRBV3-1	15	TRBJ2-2	CASSPPGQNPGELFF
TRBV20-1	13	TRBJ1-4	CSARTGANEKLFF
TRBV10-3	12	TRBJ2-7	CAISEDRGEQYF
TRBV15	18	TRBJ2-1	CATSRGRVAGDSYNEQFF
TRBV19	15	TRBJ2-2	CASSITRGRTGELFF
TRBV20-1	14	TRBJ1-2	CSAPGQETNYGYTF
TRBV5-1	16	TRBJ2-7	CASSLATSGDPYEQYF
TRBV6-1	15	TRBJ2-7	CASSVLAGGEGEQYF
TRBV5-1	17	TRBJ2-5	CASSLAATTSGVETQYF
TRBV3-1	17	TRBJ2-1	CASSHRSTGPARNEQFF
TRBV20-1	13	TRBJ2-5	CSVGRGGFGTQYF
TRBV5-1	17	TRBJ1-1	CASSTNRDRGVSTEAFF
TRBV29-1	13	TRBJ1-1	CSVEKGKDTEAFF
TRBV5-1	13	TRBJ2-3	CASSLRQGDTQYF
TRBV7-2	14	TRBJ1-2	CASSLSFQVYGYTF
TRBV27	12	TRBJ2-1	CASNVPGQGWFF
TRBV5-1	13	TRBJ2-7	CASSLYGTYEQYF
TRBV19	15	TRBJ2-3	CASSILRGATDTQYF
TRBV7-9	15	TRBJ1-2	CASSLGQGDFYGYTF
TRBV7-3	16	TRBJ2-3	CASSSGLGAFTDTQYF
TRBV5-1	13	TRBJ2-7	CASSPGENYEQYF
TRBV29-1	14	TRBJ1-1	CSVLRIQMNTEAFF
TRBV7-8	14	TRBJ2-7	CASSNPGSRYEQYF
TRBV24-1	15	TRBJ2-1	CATSDPGTSANEQFF
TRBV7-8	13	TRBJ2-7	CASSDFSRIEQYF
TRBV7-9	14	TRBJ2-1	CASSYAGNYNEQFF
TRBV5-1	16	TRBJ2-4	CASSLDTGARGNIQYF
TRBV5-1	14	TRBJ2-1	CASSGGQGLGEQFF
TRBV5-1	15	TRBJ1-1	CASSWGEGRGTEAFF